What follows are 18 T cell receptor beta chains derived from one specimen sequenced in a study of response to subunit inactivated influenza vaccine. TCRdb itself ran the RT-PCR reads through MiXCR, one entry per CDR3 protein. This table has some 640,000 distinct CDR3 sequences, around 13% appearing once. Sequencing was performed on PBMCs from blood, taken 14 days before vaccination. The receptors here all came from a man aged 45-65 years who received an inactivated influenza vaccine.

This clonotype was seen more than once but under ten times. The chain recombines TRBV2 with TRBJ1-2, with a tentative D call TRBD1 (5 bases). Per germline, CDR1 SNHLY and CDR2 FYNNEI. The V and J ends lost 7 bases and 10 bases respectively, with 16 bases between them. The CDR3 runs to 12 residues. The CDR3 DNA reads TGTGCCAGCAATTATGACAGAGTACTCTACACCTTC. As protein: CASNYDRVLYTF.

This clonotype came up a few times. V usage is TRBV28 and J usage is TRBJ2-7; 8 bases fit TRBD1. The germline gives CDR1 MDHEN, CDR2 SYDVKM. The CDR3 consists of 15 residues. Trimming took 6 bases from V and 2 from J; bases not matched to a gene: 9. The chain's CDR3 is CASRLVLGQAYEQYF. The CDR3 DNA sequence: TGTGCCAGCAGATTGGTATTGGGACAGGCCTACGAGCAGTACTTC. Supplemented by reference TRBV28 and TRBJ2-7, the full variable domain reads DVKVTQSSRYLVKRTGEKVFLECVQDMDHENMFWYRQDPGLGLRLIYFSYDVKMKEKGDIPEGYSVSREKKERFSLILESASTNQTSMYLCASRLVLGQAYEQYFGPGTRLTVT.

This clonotype showed up just a few times. This chain links TRBV18 with TRBJ1-3; a possible D gene is TRBD1 (6 bases). The CDR3 consists of 14 residues. V was clipped by 7 bases and J by 3 bases, with 13 bases between them. In germline, CDR1 is KGHSH, CDR2 LQKENI. CDR3 amino acids: CASLRGNLGNTIYF. The CDR3 DNA reads as TGTGCCAGCTTAAGGGGGAATCTTGGAAACACCATATATTTT.

There are a few counts of this clonotype. The V and J genes are TRBV5-1 and TRBJ2-1, with 8 nucleotides matching TRBD2. V lost 1 base and J lost 6; bases outside the gene matches: 3. Germline loops: CDR1 SGHRS, CDR2 YFSETQ. The CDR3 is made up of 14 amino acids. The CDR3 nucleotides read TGCGCCAGCAGCTTGTCGGGAGGGCTCAATGAGCAGTTCTTC. The encoded protein is CASSLSGGLNEQFF. The full variable domain, with the rest looked up from reference TRBV5-1 and TRBJ2-1, is KAGVTQTPRYLIKTRGQQVTLSCSPISGHRSVSWYQQTPGQGLQFLFEYFSETQRNKGNFPGRFSGRQFSNSRSEMNVSTLELGDSALYLCASSLSGGLNEQFFGPGTRLTVL.

This clonotype was counted many times. CDR3 sequence (DNA): TGTGCCAGCAGGCGAGGTGGGGGTGAGCAGTTCTTC. It is translated as CASRRGGGEQFF. This chain connects TRBV12-3 or TRBV12-4 to TRBJ2-1; D may correspond to TRBD1 or TRBD2 (5 bases each). Trimming took 6 bases from V and 9 from J, leaving 12 bases between them. There are 12 residues in the CDR3.

This clonotype was picked up a small number of times. The rearrangement uses TRBV12-3 or TRBV12-4 and TRBJ1-5; no clear D gene. The V end lost 3 bases, the J end lost 5 bases, and 8 bases lay between the germline ends. This CDR3 region has 13 residues. The CDR3 region has the DNA TGTGCCAGCAGTTTTAAGGAAGATCAGCCCCAGCATTTT. Encoded protein: CASSFKEDQPQHF.

This clonotype has only a few counts. The chain uses TRBV9 and TRBJ2-7; TRBD1 or TRBD2 may be the D gene (5 bases each). The CDR3 totals 14 residues. Per the germline V gene, CDR1 is SGDLS and CDR2 is YYNGEE. V lost 0 bases and J 0 bases, leaving 7 bases between the germline ends. Here the CDR3 reads CASSVGDDSYEQYF. The CDR3 region has the DNA TGTGCCAGCAGCGTAGGGGACGACTCCTACGAGCAGTACTTC.

This clonotype came up a few times. V usage is TRBV6-2 or TRBV6-3 and J usage is TRBJ2-1; 11 bases map to TRBD2. The CDR3 contains 16 residues. V was pared by 5 bases and J by 0 bases, with 3 bases of the junction left unmatched. Per the germline V gene, CDR1 is MNHEY and CDR2 is SVGEGT. CDR3 in amino acids: CASSTTSGGSYNEQFF. The CDR3 nucleotides are TGTGCCAGCAGTACCACTAGCGGGGGCTCCTACAATGAGCAGTTCTTC.

This clonotype was seen a few times. CDR3 sequence (DNA): TGTGCCATCACGGACCGCCAGAACACTGAAGCTTTCTTT. It codes for CAITDRQNTEAFF. The chain uses TRBV10-3 and TRBJ1-1; D unclear. This CDR3 has 13 residues. The germline V gene has CDR1 ENHRY and CDR2 SYGVKD. The V end was cut by 7 bases, the J end by 1 base, with 10 bases between.

A few counts support this clonotype. The gene calls are TRBV2 and TRBJ2-7; TRBD1 matches 10 bases. The germline gives CDR1 SNHLY, CDR2 FYNNEI. The V and J ends lost 2 bases and 4 bases, in that order; junction bases with no gene match: 8. This CDR3 region has 16 residues. The DNA for the CDR3 is TGTGCCAGCAGTGAACCCCGACAGGGGGCTACTTACGAGCAGTACTTC. This codes for CASSEPRQGATYEQYF.

Concerning this clonotype: This could be a read error, since a much larger clone is one nucleotide away. The genes are TRBV20-1 and TRBJ2-2; D tentatively fits TRBD1 or TRBD2 (5 bases each). The CDR3 totals 19 residues. Per the germline V gene, CDR1 is DFQATT and CDR2 is SNEGSKA (reference sequence). The CDR3: CCARVPRGSTTMNTGELFF. DNA of the CDR3: TGCTGTGCTAGGGTCCCCCGGGGCTCAACTACCATGAACACCGGGGAGCTGTTTTTT.

The rearrangement links TRBV3-1 to TRBJ2-5, with D possibly being TRBD1 (6 bases). The CDR3 runs to 14 residues. Germline loops: CDR1 LGHDT, CDR2 YNNKEL (reference sequence). The V gene lost 2 bases and the J gene lost 4 bases, with 11 bases spanning the gap. The CDR3 loop reads CASSQIQGSETQYF. The CDR3 DNA is TGTGCCAGCAGCCAAATACAGGGTTCAGAGACCCAGTACTTC.

The chain uses TRBV12-3 or TRBV12-4 and TRBJ2-5; a weak D match, TRBD2 (7 bases). There are 16 residues in the CDR3. Trimming took off 7 bases at V and 5 bases at J, with 23 bases between the two ends. In DNA, the CDR3 is TGTGCCAGCAAGAGAGTAACTAGGGGGAGGGGGGAGACCCAGTACTTC. Translation gives CASKRVTRGRGETQYF.

This clonotype was observed many times. The CDR3 DNA reads TGCGCCAGCAGCCAAGAGAACACCGGGGAGCTGTTTTTT. This encodes CASSQENTGELFF. The V and J genes are TRBV4-3 and TRBJ2-2; no firm D call. The CDR3 runs 13 residues. V was cut by 0 bases and J by 1 base, with 0 bases left in between. From germline, CDR1 is LGHNA and CDR2 YSLEER.

This clonotype was found many times. The chain joins TRBV10-3 to TRBJ2-5; D is undetermined. CDR3 length: 17 amino acids. From germline, CDR1 is ENHRY and CDR2 SYGVKD. Trimming shortened V by 0 bases and J by 4 bases, and 18 bases separated the two germline ends. CDR3 DNA: TGTGCCATCAGTGAGTCAGGGAACTCGGCTGATATAGAGACCCAGTACTTC. The encoded protein is CAISESGNSADIETQYF.

This clonotype was observed at least ten times. The chain has TRBV3-1 and TRBJ2-1, with 9 bases that match TRBD2. Looked up from germline, CDR1 is LGHDT and CDR2 is YNNKEL (reference sequence). V gave up 0 bases and J gave up 8 bases; unmatched junction bases: 5. The CDR3 is 15 residues long. The CDR3 loop reads CASSQDASGIYEQFF. The CDR3 nucleotides read TGTGCCAGCAGCCAAGATGCTAGCGGGATATATGAGCAGTTCTTC.

This clonotype has a handful of counts. The rearrangement links TRBV5-1 to TRBJ1-1, with D perhaps matching TRBD1 (5 bases). CDR3 length equals 14 residues. Germline V gene sequence: CDR1 SGHRS, CDR2 YFSETQ. V shed 2 bases and J shed 3 bases, with 11 bases lying between them. The CDR3 reads CASSLGERHTEAFF. The CDR3 DNA follows: TGCGCCAGCAGCTTAGGGGAAAGGCACACTGAAGCTTTCTTT. The full variable domain, its missing parts supplied by reference TRBV5-1 and TRBJ1-1, is KAGVTQTPRYLIKTRGQQVTLSCSPISGHRSVSWYQQTPGQGLQFLFEYFSETQRNKGNFPGRFSGRQFSNSRSEMNVSTLELGDSALYLCASSLGERHTEAFFGQGTRLTVV.

This rearrangement joins TRBV7-2 to TRBJ2-5, with D perhaps given as TRBD1 or TRBD2 (5 bases each). This CDR3 contains 13 residues. Trimming cost V 1 base and J 5 bases, with 8 bases left between them. Per germline, CDR1 SGHTA and CDR2 FQGNSA. The CDR3 region is CASSLVRDETQYF. CDR3 in DNA: TGTGCCAGCAGCTTAGTCCGGGACGAGACCCAGTACTTC.